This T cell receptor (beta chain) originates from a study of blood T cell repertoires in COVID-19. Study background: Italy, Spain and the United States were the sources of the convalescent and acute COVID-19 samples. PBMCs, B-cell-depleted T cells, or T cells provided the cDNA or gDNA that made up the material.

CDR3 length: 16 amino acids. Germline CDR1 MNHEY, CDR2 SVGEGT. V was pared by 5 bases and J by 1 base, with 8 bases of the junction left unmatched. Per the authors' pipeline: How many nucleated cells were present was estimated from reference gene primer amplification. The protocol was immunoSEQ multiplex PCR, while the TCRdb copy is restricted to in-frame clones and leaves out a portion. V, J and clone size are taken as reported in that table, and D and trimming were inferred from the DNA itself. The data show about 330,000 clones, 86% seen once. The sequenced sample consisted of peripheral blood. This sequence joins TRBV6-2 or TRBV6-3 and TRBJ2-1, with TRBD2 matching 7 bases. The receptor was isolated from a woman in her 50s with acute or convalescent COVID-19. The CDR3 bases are TGTGCCAGCAGTCCCCTGGGGGGAGGGTCCTACAATGAGCAGTTCTTC. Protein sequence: CASSPLGGGSYNEQFF.